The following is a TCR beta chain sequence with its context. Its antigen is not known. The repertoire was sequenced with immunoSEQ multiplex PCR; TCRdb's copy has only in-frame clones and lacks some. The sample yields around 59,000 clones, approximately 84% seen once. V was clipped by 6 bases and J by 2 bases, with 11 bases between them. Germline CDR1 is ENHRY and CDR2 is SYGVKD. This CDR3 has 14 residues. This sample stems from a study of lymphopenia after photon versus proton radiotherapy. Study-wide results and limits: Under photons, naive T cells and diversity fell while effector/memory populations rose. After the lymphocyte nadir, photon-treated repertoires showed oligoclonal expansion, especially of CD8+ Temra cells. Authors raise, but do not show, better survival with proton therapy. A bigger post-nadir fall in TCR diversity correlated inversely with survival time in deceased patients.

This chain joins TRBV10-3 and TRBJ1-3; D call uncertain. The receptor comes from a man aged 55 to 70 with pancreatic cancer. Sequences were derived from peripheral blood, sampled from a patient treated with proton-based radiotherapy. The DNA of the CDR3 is TGTGCCATCAGCACACGGACGGCTGGAAACACCATATATTTT. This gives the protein CAISTRTAGNTIYF.